This TCR beta chain comes out of a study of blood T cell repertoires in COVID-19. On the study more broadly: Acute and convalescent COVID-19 specimens originated in the United States, Italy and Spain. The analysed material was cDNA or gDNA that came from T cells, B-cell-depleted T cells, or PBMCs.

CDR3 length equals 14 residues. From germline, CDR1 is KGHSH and CDR2 LQKENI. The ends were cut back, 2 bases at V and 7 bases at J, with 12 bases in the middle. Source study methods: Reference gene primer amplification gave estimated nucleated cell counts. The protocol was immunoSEQ multiplex PCR, while the TCRdb copy is restricted to in-frame clones and leaves out a portion. D and trimming were read from the DNA, whereas the V and J calls and clone size are those reported in that table. The sample carries about 57,000 clones, 82% recorded once. This clone has a single count. The rearrangement joins TRBV18 to TRBJ1-5; maybe TRBD1 (5 bases). Sequencing was performed on peripheral blood. This TCR was recovered from a woman older than 75 with acute or convalescent COVID-19. The CDR3 here is CASSPAREGQPQHF. CDR3 in DNA: TGTGCCAGCTCACCAGCCAGGGAGGGCCAGCCCCAGCATTTT.